Listed below are T cell receptor beta chains from one sample, sequenced in a study of blood T cell repertoires in COVID-19. Assay used: immunoSEQ multiplex PCR; TCRdb lists only in-frame clones, some missing. This table holds around 100,000 clones, 80% to 90% found once. The sequencing sample was made of peripheral blood. Every receptor here comes from a man at least 80 years old with COVID-19, enrolled during active disease. CDR3s leave out the opening cysteine and the closing phenylalanine or tryptophan.

j_call v_call cdr3_aa
TRBJ1-1 TRBV2 ASSGMGGLRTEAF
TRBJ1-3 TRBV5-5 ASSWDWYSGNTIY
TRBJ2-5 TRBV19 ASSMPGLWETQY
TRBJ2-7 TRBV2 ASSELAAAYEQY
TRBJ2-1 TRBV2 ASSWEGSTYNEQF
TRBJ2-7 TRBV6-5 ASTKDSSYEQY
TRBJ1-6 TRBV28 ASSPASQGSPLH
TRBJ2-2 TRBV7-3 ASSFIGTVNTGELF
TRBJ2-2 TRBV11-2 ASSVQGMNTGELF
TRBJ2-1 TRBV10-1 ASNRDRDNEQF
TRBJ1-2 TRBV7-8 ASSTPRTGAPGDGYT
TRBJ2-1 TRBV6-5 ASRLAGVNNEQF
TRBJ1-1 TRBV5-5 ASSLVQGAVSTEAF
TRBJ1-6 TRBV7-3 ASSLNRGHSPLH
TRBJ2-2 TRBV6-6 ASSPSGGQGNTGELF
TRBJ2-1 TRBV27 ASSSYSSGRRNEQF
TRBJ2-3 TRBV21-1 ASSIDREDGFIDTQY
TRBJ2-5 TRBV30 AWRPRTGRQETQY
TRBJ2-3 TRBV29-1 SASARTSGRSADTQY
TRBJ1-5 TRBV7-8 ASSLVRGPQPQH
TRBJ2-7 TRBV6-2/TRBV6-3 ASSLLKTGNRPYEQY
TRBJ1-2 TRBV2 ASRATGAYGYT
TRBJ2-7 TRBV2 ASNGRGPSYEQY
TRBJ1-2 TRBV29-1 SGYRHGYT
TRBJ1-3 TRBV3-1/TRBV3-2 ASSQQQGSGNTIY
TRBJ2-6 TRBV10-3 AASPGQGHSGANVLT
TRBJ2-5 TRBV5-4 ASSSGGVRETQY
TRBJ1-2 TRBV3-1/TRBV3-2 ASSRGQAANYGYT
TRBJ2-6 TRBV7-2 ASSALPGAGANVLT
TRBJ2-7 TRBV5-1 ASALLAGVNYEQY
TRBJ2-7 TRBV4-3 ASSPQAGGGIYEQY
TRBJ1-4 TRBV7-2 ASSLLSGVGEKLF
TRBJ2-5 TRBV29-1 SVDQGYQETQY
TRBJ1-1 TRBV19 ASSTRHRNTEAF
TRBJ2-7 TRBV14 ASSQEVGYEQY
TRBJ2-3 TRBV7-2 ASSSGVNTDTQY
TRBJ2-5 TRBV18 ASSPPDRQETQY
TRBJ1-2 TRBV27 ASGDSFYGYT
TRBJ2-7 TRBV6-1 ASSESSGSSYEQY
TRBJ1-5 TRBV28 ASSQTGLNQPQH
TRBJ1-3 TRBV19 ASSKVWSSGNTIY
TRBJ1-1 TRBV7-3 ASSLTGPVGYTEAF
TRBJ1-6 TRBV10-3 AIMGTGNSPLH